This entry lists 8 T cell receptor beta chains sequenced from one sample in a study of identical twins' blood T cells. One entry per CDR3 protein, called by TCRdb with MiXCR from the 5' RACE reads. The sample consists of roughly 380,000 distinct CDR3 sequences, over 25% of them appearing once. Sequencing input: PBMCs. The source is a woman aged 18 to 49 in good health.

V gene TRBV9 combines with J gene TRBJ1-1, with unresolved D. CDR3 size: 13 residues. Germline CDR1 and CDR2: SGDLS and YYNGEE. V lost 0 bases to trimming and J lost 6 bases, with 9 bases between them. CDR3 DNA: TGTGCCAGCAGCGTAGTATCCAGGTCTGAAGCTTTCTTT. Translated: CASSVVSRSEAFF.

In the case of this clonotype: A much bigger clone sits one base away, suggesting this may be a read error. The chain's CDR3 is CASRRGTSGGDQHF. CDR3 coding DNA: TGTGCCAGCAGACGTGGGACTAGCGGGGGTGATCAGCACTTC. The chain combines TRBV6-5 with TRBJ2-7; TRBD2 matches at 14 bases. Per the germline V gene, CDR1 is MNHEY and CDR2 is SVGAGI. CDR3 length: 14 amino acids.

V and J are TRBV7-2 and TRBJ1-5; TRBD1 is a possible D gene (6 bases). Germline CDR1 reads SGHTA; CDR2 reads FQGNSA. The ends were cut back, 1 base at V and 3 bases at J, with 10 bases in the middle. This CDR3 region has 15 residues. The CDR3 DNA reads as TGTGCCAGCAGCTTAGACAGGGCACTCAATCAGCCCCAGCATTTT. Protein sequence: CASSLDRALNQPQHF.

In DNA, the CDR3 is TGTGCCAGCAGTTCGGGGAGAGGGGATGGCTACACCTTC. Translated, it gives CASSSGRGDGYTF. The rearrangement joins TRBV12-3 or TRBV12-4 to TRBJ1-2; D is possibly TRBD1 (5 bases). V shed 4 bases and J shed 6 bases, with 12 bases lying between them. The CDR3 has 13 residues.

Only a few counts were recorded for this clonotype. For the CDR3, the DNA is TGCGCCAGCAGCCATTCTTCGGCAGGAGTCACAGATACGCAGTATTTT. Translation: CASSHSSAGVTDTQYF. The chain has TRBV4-3 and TRBJ2-3; D gene ambiguous. Trimming took 3 bases from V and 2 from J, leaving 15 bases between them. Germline V gene lookup returns CDR1 LGHNA and CDR2 YSLEER. The CDR3 contains 16 residues.

For this clonotype: This may be a read error, as it is one base from a much larger clone. This rearrangement joins TRBV2 to TRBJ1-1; D gene ambiguous. CDR1 and CDR2 from the germline V gene are SNHLY and FYNNEI. This CDR3 contains 14 residues. CDR3 nucleotides: TGTGCCAGCAGTGGTGTATTTATGAACACTGAATCTTTCTTT. Its protein is CASSGVFMNTESFF.

A few counts support this clonotype. The genes are TRBV3-1 and TRBJ1-2; D gene uncertain. Trimming removed 2 bases at V and 7 bases at J, with 8 bases between. This CDR3 region has 12 residues. CDR1 LGHDT and CDR2 YNNKEL come from the germline V gene (reference sequence). CDR3 loop: CASSQSASGYTF. The CDR3 region has the DNA TGTGCCAGCAGCCAATCCGCAAGTGGCTACACCTTC.

This clonotype was seen only a few times. The chain has TRBV12-3 or TRBV12-4 and TRBJ1-1; D might be TRBD1 (5 bases). The V and J ends lost 8 bases and 1 base respectively, with 11 bases between them. There are 13 residues in the CDR3. The CDR3 sequence is CASSNDRNTEAFF. The DNA for the CDR3 is TGTGCCAGCTCTAATGACAGGAACACTGAAGCTTTCTTT.